Presented here are 18 T cell receptor beta chains from one specimen sequenced in a study of T cells after yellow fever vaccination. TCRdb reprocessed the 5' RACE reads via MiXCR and lists one record per CDR3 protein. The table shows a few hundred thousand distinct CDR3 sequences, with approximately 4% occurring only once. The sequencing here drew on PBMCs, taken 5 days after the yellow fever booster vaccination. The receptors were sampled from a man aged 18 to 29 who received the YFV17D yellow fever vaccine.

At least ten counts were recorded for this clonotype. The gene calls are TRBV7-9 and TRBJ2-1; the match to TRBD1 covers 9 bases. The CDR3 covers 17 residues. J gave up 4 bases and V 8 bases, and 15 bases lay outside the gene matches. Germline values: CDR1 SEHNR, CDR2 FQNEAQ (reference sequence). The CDR3 here is CASRKGGDRDPYNEQFF. CDR3 DNA sequence: TGTGCCAGCCGAAAGGGGGGGGACAGGGACCCTTACAATGAGCAGTTCTTC.

For this clonotype: Given a much more abundant clone one base away, this may be a read error. The V call is TRBV6-5, the J call TRBJ2-2; 7 bases map to TRBD2. This CDR3 contains 18 residues. Trimming cost V 5 bases and J 5 bases; bases outside gene matches: 17. In germline, CDR1 is MNHEY, CDR2 SVGAGI. The CDR3 region has the DNA TGTGCCAGCAGTCACACCTTCTATACGGCAGCGGGGACCGGGGAGCTGTTTTTT. Residues: CASSHTFYTAAGTGELFF.

This clonotype has ten or more counts. The chain combines TRBV7-2 with TRBJ2-5; possibly TRBD1 or TRBD2 for D (5 bases each). Trimming took off 2 bases at V and 6 bases at J, with 13 bases between the two ends. The germline CDR1 and CDR2 sequences are SGHTA and FQGNSA. The CDR3 contains 14 residues. CDR3 coding DNA: TGTGCCAGCAGCTTATTGCGCAGGGACCAGACCCAGTACTTC. Amino acids: CASSLLRRDQTQYF. The full variable domain, with the rest looked up from reference TRBV7-2 and TRBJ2-5, is GAGVSQSPSNKVTEKGKDVELRCDPISGHTALYWYRQSLGQGLEFLIYFQGNSAPDKSGLPSDRFSAERTGGSVSTLTIQRTQQEDSAVYLCASSLLRRDQTQYFGPGTRLLVL.

The rearrangement links TRBV4-1 to TRBJ2-5; no clear D. Trimming removed 0 bases from V and 10 bases from J, with 12 bases in between. The CDR3 consists of 13 residues. Looked up from germline, CDR1 is MGHRA and CDR2 is YSYEKL. The CDR3 nucleotides read TGCGCCAGCAGCCAAGAGGTAGCTTGGGACCAGTACTTC. Translating gives CASSQEVAWDQYF.

This clonotype came up many times. This sequence joins TRBV4-1 and TRBJ1-1; unclear D gene. Germline V CDR1 and CDR2: MGHRA, YSYEKL. This CDR3 is 13 amino acids long. Trimming cost V 0 bases and J 3 bases, with 5 bases left between them. CDR3 amino acids: CASSQDMDTEAFF. The CDR3 DNA follows: TGCGCCAGCAGCCAAGATATGGACACTGAAGCTTTCTTT.

This clonotype showed up just a few times. The chain recombines TRBV20-1 with TRBJ2-5; 10 nucleotides match TRBD2. The CDR3 runs 15 residues. Trimming cost V 3 bases and J 4 bases; bases outside gene matches: 8. The germline V gene encodes CDR1 DFQATT and CDR2 SNEGSKA (reference sequence). CDR3 sequence (DNA): TGCAGTGCTAGTAATAGCGGGGGGCGGGGAGAGACCCAGTACTTC. As protein: CSASNSGGRGETQYF.

The chain combines TRBV7-2 with TRBJ2-2; maybe TRBD2 (5 bases). V shed 11 bases and J shed 2 bases, with 15 bases lying between them. The CDR3 consists of 14 residues. CDR1 is SGHTA and CDR2 is FQGNSA in the germline V gene. CDR3 nucleotide sequence: TGTGCCCAGCGGTCCGACGCTAACACCGGGGAGCTGTTTTTT. Protein product: CAQRSDANTGELFF. Full variable domain (missing parts from reference TRBV7-2 and TRBJ2-2): GAGVSQSPSNKVTEKGKDVELRCDPISGHTALYWYRQSLGQGLEFLIYFQGNSAPDKSGLPSDRFSAERTGGSVSTLTIQRTQQEDSAVYLCAQRSDANTGELFFGEGSRLTVL.

V usage is TRBV7-2 and J usage is TRBJ2-3; D call uncertain. Trimming shortened V by 3 bases and J by 4 bases, and 11 bases separated the two germline ends. This CDR3 region has 14 residues. Germline V CDR1 and CDR2: SGHTA, FQGNSA. The CDR3 region has the DNA TGTGCCAGCAGCTTCATTAGTGTCGCAGATACGCAGTATTTT. This translates into CASSFISVADTQYF.

This clonotype was counted at least ten times. The chain has TRBV20-1 and TRBJ2-1, with 7 bases aligning to TRBD2. The CDR3 is 15 amino acids. V shed 6 bases, J shed 2 bases, and the junction held 10 bases outside the gene matches. The germline CDR1 and CDR2 sequences are DFQATT and SNEGSKA (reference sequence). The CDR3 nucleotides read TGCAGTGCCCCGCGGGCGGGGGTAACCTACAATGAGCAGTTCTTC. This codes for CSAPRAGVTYNEQFF.

This clonotype was recorded many times. The chain recombines TRBV5-1 with TRBJ1-2; 9 nucleotides line up with TRBD1. This CDR3 comprises 14 residues. The V gene end was trimmed by 4 bases and the J gene end by 4 bases; junction bases not matched to a gene: 5. CDR1 and CDR2 from the germline V gene are SGHRS and YFSETQ. Here the CDR3 DNA reads TGCGCCAGCAGCGAGGGACAGGGCGGCTATGGCTACACCTTC. Amino acid sequence: CASSEGQGGYGYTF.

The V and J genes are TRBV27 and TRBJ1-1; D is possibly TRBD1 (5 bases). V gave up 3 bases and J gave up 1 base, with 9 bases separating them. The CDR3 has 14 amino acids. Germline V gene lookup returns CDR1 MNHEY and CDR2 SMNVEV (reference sequence). CDR3 in DNA: TGTGCCAGCAGTTTTGACAGTACGAACACTGAAGCTTTCTTT. Protein product: CASSFDSTNTEAFF.

This chain uses TRBV24-1 with TRBJ2-3; D possibly corresponds to TRBD1 (6 bases). V was clipped by 5 bases and J by 0 bases, with 17 bases between them. Germline V gene lookup returns CDR1 KGHDR and CDR2 SFDVKD. This CDR3 spans 17 amino acids. CDR3 region: CATSGTQGTTSTDTQYF. CDR3 DNA sequence: TGTGCCACCAGTGGAACCCAGGGGACCACTAGCACAGATACGCAGTATTTT.

This clonotype was found many times. The rearrangement uses TRBV4-1 and TRBJ1-5; 10 bases line up with TRBD1. The CDR3 is made up of 18 amino acids. The V and J ends lost 1 base and 4 bases, in that order; junction bases with no gene match: 10. Germline CDR1 and CDR2: MGHRA and YSYEKL. The CDR3 bases are TGCGCCAGCAGCCAAGTGGCCCGGGACAGGGGTGGAAATCAGCCCCAGCATTTT. Protein sequence: CASSQVARDRGGNQPQHF.

There are a few counts of this clonotype. The J gene is TRBJ2-3, the V gene TRBV11-3, with 14 bases fitting TRBD2. The CDR3 has 18 residues. V dropped 5 bases and J dropped 4; count of bases not matched to a gene: 11. Germline CDR1 is SGHNT and CDR2 is YENEEA. CDR3 in amino acids: CASSPPAGLAGAADTQYF. The CDR3 nucleotides read TGTGCCAGCAGCCCACCAGCGGGACTAGCGGGGGCCGCAGATACGCAGTATTTT.

This clonotype was found many times. The chain couples TRBV27 to TRBJ1-2; 7 nucleotides match TRBD1. V was clipped by 3 bases and J by 5 bases; unmatched bases: 9. The V gene's germline CDR1 is MNHEY and CDR2 SMNVEV (reference sequence). The CDR3 is 15 residues long. CDR3 amino acids: CASSLGRGWLYGYTF. CDR3 DNA sequence: TGTGCCAGCAGTTTGGGCAGGGGGTGGTTATATGGCTACACCTTC.

The chain recombines TRBV7-6 with TRBJ2-7; 9 bases map to TRBD1. The CDR3 loop spans 15 amino acids. Germline CDR1 reads SGHVS; CDR2 reads FNYEAQ. V lost 2 bases and J lost 3; bases outside the gene matches: 5. The CDR3 bases are TGTGCCAGCAGCTTATCTCCGGGACAGGGCTACGAGCAGTACTTC. It is translated as CASSLSPGQGYEQYF.

The rearrangement joins TRBV6-5 to TRBJ2-4; the D is unclear. Trimming shortened V by 4 bases and J by 0 bases, and 13 bases separated the two germline ends. This CDR3 region has 16 residues. Germline assignment: CDR1 MNHEY and CDR2 SVGAGI. CDR3 loop: CASSFSYFLAKNIQYF. The CDR3 DNA reads TGTGCCAGCAGTTTCAGTTATTTTCTAGCCAAAAACATTCAGTACTTC.

The chain employs TRBV27 and TRBJ2-7; D gene ambiguous. The CDR3 covers 13 residues. V was shortened by 1 base and J by 9 bases, with 13 bases between the two germline ends. Germline lookup yields CDR1 MNHEY and CDR2 SMNVEV (reference sequence). Here the CDR3 DNA reads TGTGCCAGCAGTTTATTGGACCAACCAAGGCAGTACTTC. Translating gives CASSLLDQPRQYF.